What follows describes a single T cell receptor beta chain. Original processing methods: Estimation of nucleated cell counts was performed using reference gene primer amplification. Clones were sequenced by immunoSEQ multiplex PCR, and TCRdb holds only the in-frame ones, with some missing. Clone size and V and J calls were adopted from that table, with D and trimming inferred from the DNA. The data hold roughly 200,000 clones, with roughly 88% observed a single time. The CDR3 covers 16 residues. Germline-derived CDR1 and CDR2 are MNHEY and SVGEGT. Trimming cost V 5 bases and J 4 bases, with 20 bases left between them. This specimen belongs to a study of blood T cell repertoires in COVID-19.

This receptor was identified in a man between 18 and 35 years old with active or convalescent COVID-19. The chain uses TRBV6-2 or TRBV6-3 and TRBJ1-1; the D gene is possibly TRBD1 (5 bases). The specimen was peripheral blood. CDR3: CASSAHTQGFVTEAFF. In nucleotides, the CDR3 is TGTGCCAGCAGTGCGCACACCCAGGGATTTGTCACTGAAGCTTTCTTT.